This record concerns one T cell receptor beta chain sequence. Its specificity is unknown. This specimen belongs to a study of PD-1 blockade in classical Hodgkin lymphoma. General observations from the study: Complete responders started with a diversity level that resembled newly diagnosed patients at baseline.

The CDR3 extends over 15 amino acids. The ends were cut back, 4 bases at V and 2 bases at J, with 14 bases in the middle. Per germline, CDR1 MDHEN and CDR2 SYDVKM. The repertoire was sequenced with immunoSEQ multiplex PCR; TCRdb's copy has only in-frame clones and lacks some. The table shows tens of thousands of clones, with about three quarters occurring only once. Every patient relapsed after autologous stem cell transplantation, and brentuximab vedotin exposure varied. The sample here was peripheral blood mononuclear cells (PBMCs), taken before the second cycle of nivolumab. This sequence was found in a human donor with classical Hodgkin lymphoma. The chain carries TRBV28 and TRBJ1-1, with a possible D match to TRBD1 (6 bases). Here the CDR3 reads CASSSTGRGNTEAFF. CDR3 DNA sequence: TGTGCCAGCAGTTCCACAGGGAGGGGAAACACTGAAGCTTTCTTT.